One sample yielded the 21 T cell receptor beta chains listed below, sequenced in a study of spatial heterogeneity in lung cancer. TCRdb independently ran MiXCR on the 5' RACE reads; one entry per CDR3 protein. The repertoire includes about 29,000 distinct CDR3 sequences, around 8% of them detected once, and under 40% sits in the top ten. Time point meaning: sample taken at primary tumor resection. In each case, whole RNA from tumor, nontumor lung or frozen PBMC was sequenced unsorted. The source was PBMCs, collected at surgery. Source of these receptors: a female donor with early-stage non-small cell lung cancer.

This clonotype appeared many times. This rearrangement joins TRBV19 to TRBJ1-5, with D perhaps TRBD1 (5 bases). The germline V gene encodes CDR1 LNHDA and CDR2 SQIVND (reference sequence). The CDR3 is made up of 14 amino acids. Between the trimmed V and J ends, which lost 5 bases and 0 bases, there was a span of 8 bases. CDR3 region: CASSEQASNQPQHF. CDR3 DNA: TGTGCCAGTAGTGAACAGGCTAGCAATCAGCCCCAGCATTTT.

Ten or more counts support this clonotype. The V call is TRBV7-9, the J call TRBJ2-2; no reliable D call. Germline CDR1 and CDR2: SEHNR and FQNEAQ (reference sequence). Trimming removed 3 bases at V and 6 bases at J, with 11 bases between. The CDR3 has 14 residues. CDR3 bases: TGTGCCAGCAGCTTTTCTTCATCCCCCGGGGAGCTGTTTTTT. As protein: CASSFSSSPGELFF.

This clonotype was seen more than once but under ten times. The rearrangement joins TRBV11-2 to TRBJ2-6; D call uncertain. This CDR3 has 16 residues. The V gene lost 5 bases and the J gene lost 0 bases, with 11 bases spanning the gap. Per germline, CDR1 SGHAT and CDR2 FQNNGV. DNA of the CDR3: TGTGCCAGCAGCCCTAGAGAGAGCTCTGGGGCCAACGTCCTGACTTTC. As protein: CASSPRESSGANVLTF. Combining the CDR3 with reference TRBV11-2 and TRBJ2-6 gives the whole variable domain EAGVAQSPRYKIIEKRQSVAFWCNPISGHATLYWYQQILGQGPKLLIQFQNNGVVDDSQLPKDRFSAERLKGVDSTLKIQPAKLEDSAVYLCASSPRESSGANVLTFGAGSRLTVL.

The rearrangement uses TRBV30 and TRBJ1-2, with D tentatively TRBD1 (5 bases). Trimming took off 1 base at V and 0 bases at J, with 6 bases between the two ends. CDR3 size: 13 residues. The V gene's germline CDR1 is GTSNPN and CDR2 SVGIG (reference sequence). The CDR3, as DNA: TGTGCCTGGAGTGCAGGGACTAACTATGGCTACACCTTC. This gives the protein CAWSAGTNYGYTF.

In its sample, this clonotype was seen many times. This chain joins TRBV6-6 and TRBJ1-2, with D perhaps TRBD1 (5 bases). The V and J ends lost 6 bases and 7 bases respectively, with 15 bases between them. This CDR3 has 13 amino acids. From germline, CDR1 is MNHNY and CDR2 SVGAGI (reference sequence). The CDR3 region is CASSPGAVAGYTF. The CDR3 nucleotides read TGTGCCAGCAGCCCCGGGGCAGTGGCTGGCTACACCTTC.

The J gene is TRBJ2-4, the V gene TRBV6-5; weak D call: TRBD2 (6 bases). The germline gives CDR1 MNHEY, CDR2 SVGAGI. This CDR3 is built from 18 residues. Between the trimmed V and J ends, which lost 4 bases and 1 base, there was a span of 20 bases. The CDR3 spells CASSSLAKDRGAKNIQYF. CDR3 coding DNA: TGTGCCAGCAGTTCCCTCGCGAAGGACCGGGGGGCCAAAAACATTCAGTACTTC.

CDR3 sequence: CASSSGQGDYGYTF. In nucleotides, the CDR3 is TGTGCCAGCAGTTCGGGACAGGGAGACTATGGCTACACCTTC. The V call is TRBV6-4, the J call TRBJ1-2; the match to TRBD1 covers 9 bases. CDR1 is MRHNA, CDR2 SNTAGT, per germline. The CDR3 length is 14 residues. The ends lost 5 bases at V and 3 bases at J; junction bases unmatched: 4.

This clonotype has only a few counts. V usage is TRBV10-3 and J usage is TRBJ2-5, with 9 bases that match TRBD2. There are 15 residues in the CDR3. Germline V gene data show CDR1 as ENHRY and CDR2 as SYGVKD. J was trimmed by 5 bases and V by 6 bases; bases with no gene match: 10. CDR3 amino acids: CAISHYSSGTETQYF. In nucleotides, the CDR3 is TGTGCCATCAGCCACTACTCTAGCGGGACTGAGACCCAGTACTTC.

There are a few counts of this clonotype. The rearrangement links TRBV6-2 or TRBV6-3 to TRBJ2-1, with TRBD2 matching 8 bases. Germline CDR1 reads MNHEY; CDR2 reads SVGEGT. V lost 5 bases, J lost 6 bases, and 6 bases stayed unmatched. There are 14 residues in the CDR3. The CDR3 DNA reads TGTGCCAGCAGTACTAGCGGAATGGGCAATGAGCAGTTCTTC. Translating it yields CASSTSGMGNEQFF.

The rearrangement links TRBV5-1 to TRBJ2-2; D is ambiguous. V was trimmed by 0 bases and J by 0 bases, leaving 9 bases between them. CDR3 length: 16 amino acids. CDR1 and CDR2 (germline): SGHRS, YFSETQ. The CDR3: CASSLDGPANTGELFF. The CDR3 nucleotides read TGCGCCAGCAGCTTGGATGGACCCGCGAACACCGGGGAGCTGTTTTTT.

This clonotype has a count of ten or more. The chain carries TRBV2 and TRBJ2-5; weak D call: TRBD2 (6 bases). Between the trimmed V and J ends, which lost 9 bases and 2 bases, there was a span of 13 bases. Germline V CDR1 and CDR2: SNHLY, FYNNEI. This CDR3 is 13 amino acids long. CDR3 in DNA: TGTGCCAGTAAAAGGGACTTGCAAGAGACCCAGTACTTC. Translation gives CASKRDLQETQYF.

There are a few counts of this clonotype. This rearrangement joins TRBV7-2 to TRBJ2-1, with TRBD2 matching 8 bases. The CDR3 runs to 15 residues. Losses at the gene ends were 6 bases for V and 7 bases for J; bases not matched to a gene: 11. Germline lookup yields CDR1 SGHTA and CDR2 FQGNSA. The CDR3 bases are TGTGCCAGCAGTCCCTACCGGGAGGGGCGGAATGAGCAGTTCTTC. It encodes CASSPYREGRNEQFF.

The chain carries TRBV20-1 and TRBJ2-5; 12 bases map to TRBD2. The V gene's germline CDR1 is DFQATT and CDR2 SNEGSKA (reference sequence). Trimming took 6 bases from V and 4 from J; bases not matched to a gene: 15. The CDR3 consists of 17 residues. The CDR3 loop is CSAPILTSGRRRETQYF. In nucleotides, the CDR3 is TGCAGTGCCCCCATCCTGACTAGCGGGAGAAGACGAGAGACCCAGTACTTC.

This clonotype was seen more than once but under ten times. The chain joins TRBV6-2 or TRBV6-3 to TRBJ2-1; D unresolved. V lost 7 bases to trimming and J lost 10 bases, with 17 bases between them. The germline gives CDR1 MNHEY, CDR2 SVGEGT. CDR3 size: 13 residues. This CDR3 reads CASTSTLFSEQFF. The CDR3 DNA follows: TGTGCCAGCACTAGTACTCTATTTTCGGAGCAGTTCTTC.

This clonotype has ten or more counts. The rearrangement uses TRBV5-5 and TRBJ2-1, with 9 bases aligning to TRBD1. There are 18 residues in the CDR3. Losses at the gene ends were 3 bases for V and 7 bases for J; bases not matched to a gene: 17. Germline lookup yields CDR1 SGHKS and CDR2 YYEKEE (reference sequence). The CDR3: CASSSRPGTGTGYNEQFF. CDR3 DNA: TGTGCCAGCAGCTCCCGGCCAGGAACCGGGACAGGGTATAATGAGCAGTTCTTC.

This clonotype was observed at least ten times. This sequence joins TRBV11-2 and TRBJ2-7; D not certain. V shed 0 bases and J shed 1 base, with 13 bases lying between them. Germline assignment: CDR1 SGHAT and CDR2 FQNNGV. The CDR3 loop spans 16 amino acids. The CDR3 loop reads CASSLDPQPASYEQYF. CDR3 bases: TGTGCCAGCAGCTTAGACCCACAGCCAGCATCCTACGAGCAGTACTTC.

In this sample, this clonotype turned up many times. V is TRBV5-1 and J is TRBJ2-3, with 7 nucleotides matching TRBD2. The CDR3 totals 16 residues. The ends lost 4 bases at V and 2 bases at J; junction bases unmatched: 10. Germline-derived CDR1 and CDR2 are SGHRS and YFSETQ. CDR3 protein: CASSVAGWGNTDTQYF. Here the CDR3 DNA reads TGCGCCAGCAGCGTAGCGGGCTGGGGAAACACAGATACGCAGTATTTT.

The chain joins TRBV7-9 to TRBJ1-4; no definite D call. Germline V gene lookup returns CDR1 SEHNR and CDR2 FQNEAQ (reference sequence). The CDR3 extends over 14 amino acids. V lost 2 bases to trimming and J lost 1 base, with 5 bases between them. CDR3 amino acids: CASSLKGTNEKLFF. DNA of the CDR3: TGTGCCAGCAGCTTAAAGGGAACTAATGAAAAACTGTTTTTT.

V usage is TRBV9 and J usage is TRBJ2-1; D not resolved. Germline CDR1 reads SGDLS; CDR2 reads YYNGEE. This CDR3 region has 13 residues. Trimming stripped 2 bases from V and 9 bases from J, with 12 bases between. The CDR3 nucleotides read TGTGCCAGCAGCGTGACTGTGTGGGTTGAGCAGTTCTTC. As protein: CASSVTVWVEQFF.

This clonotype was detected only once. A read error may be the cause here, since a much bigger clone is one base away. V and J are TRBV5-1 and TRBJ2-2; D is unclear. The CDR3 is 14 residues long. The V gene's germline CDR1 is SGHRS and CDR2 YFSETQ. Trimming cost V 5 bases and J 3 bases, with 11 bases left between them. The CDR3 nucleotides are TGCGCCAGCAGATCAGACACGTACACCGGGGAGCTGTTTTTT. As protein: CASRSDTYTGELFF.

This clonotype was counted many times. The V and J genes are TRBV3-1 and TRBJ2-5, with 12 bases fitting TRBD2. Germline CDR1 is LGHDT and CDR2 is YNNKEL (reference sequence). The CDR3 covers 16 residues. The ends lost 4 bases at V and 2 bases at J; junction bases unmatched: 5. CDR3 amino acids: CASSRQTSGGQETQYF. The CDR3 coding sequence is TGTGCCAGCAGCCGACAGACTAGCGGGGGTCAAGAGACCCAGTACTTC.